The source of this T cell receptor beta chain is a study of blood T cell repertoires in COVID-19. Authors' data handling: Estimates of nucleated cell counts were drawn from the amplification of reference gene primers. Some clones are missing from TCRdb's copy, which holds only in-frame ones; the method was immunoSEQ multiplex PCR. That table is the source of V, J and clone size, and D and trimming were worked out from the DNA. Among fewer than 200,000 clones listed, 83% were seen once. The V gene end was trimmed by 6 bases and the J gene end by 6 bases; junction bases not matched to a gene: 3. This CDR3 has 13 amino acids. Germline CDR1 and CDR2: MNHEY and SVGAGI.

The sequenced material came from peripheral blood. The chain combines TRBV6-5 with TRBJ1-5, with 9 bases fitting TRBD1. The sequence was obtained from a woman at least 80 years old with acute or convalescent COVID-19. CDR3 nucleotides: TGTGCCAGCAGGGAGACAGGGGGTCAGCCCCAGCATTTT. Its translation is CASRETGGQPQHF.